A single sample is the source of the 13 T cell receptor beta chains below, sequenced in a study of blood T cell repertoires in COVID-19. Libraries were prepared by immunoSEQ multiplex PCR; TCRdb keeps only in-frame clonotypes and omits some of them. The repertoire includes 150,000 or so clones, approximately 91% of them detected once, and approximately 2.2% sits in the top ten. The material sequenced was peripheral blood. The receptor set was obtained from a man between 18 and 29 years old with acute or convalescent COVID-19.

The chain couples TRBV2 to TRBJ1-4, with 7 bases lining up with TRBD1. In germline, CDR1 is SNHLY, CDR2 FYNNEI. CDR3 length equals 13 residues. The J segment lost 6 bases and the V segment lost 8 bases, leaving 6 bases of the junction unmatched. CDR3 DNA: TGTGCCAGCCTCCGGGACAGAGATGAAAAACTGTTTTTT. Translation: CASLRDRDEKLFF.

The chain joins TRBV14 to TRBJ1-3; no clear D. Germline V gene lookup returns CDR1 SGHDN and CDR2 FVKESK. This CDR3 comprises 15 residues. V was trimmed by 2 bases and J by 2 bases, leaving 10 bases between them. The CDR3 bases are TGTGCCAGCAGCCAATTTCGAGGCGCTGGAAACACCATATATTTT. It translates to CASSQFRGAGNTIYF.

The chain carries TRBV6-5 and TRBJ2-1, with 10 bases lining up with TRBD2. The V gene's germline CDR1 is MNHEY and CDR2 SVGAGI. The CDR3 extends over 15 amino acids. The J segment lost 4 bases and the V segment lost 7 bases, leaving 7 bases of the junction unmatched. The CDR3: CASIVSGGAYNEQFF. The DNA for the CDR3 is TGTGCCAGCATCGTAAGCGGGGGGGCTTACAATGAGCAGTTCTTC.

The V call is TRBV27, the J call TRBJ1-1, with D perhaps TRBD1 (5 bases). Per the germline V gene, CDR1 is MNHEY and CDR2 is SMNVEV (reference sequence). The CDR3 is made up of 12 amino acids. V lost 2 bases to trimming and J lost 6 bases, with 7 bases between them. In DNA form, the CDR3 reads TGTGCCAGCAGTTTAAAGGGGTCTGAAGCTTTCTTT. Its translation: CASSLKGSEAFF.

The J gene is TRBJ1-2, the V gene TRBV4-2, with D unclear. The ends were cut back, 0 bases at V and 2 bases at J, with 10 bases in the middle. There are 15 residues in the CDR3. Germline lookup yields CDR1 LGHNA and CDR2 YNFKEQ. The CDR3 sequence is CASSQDGSVNYGYTF. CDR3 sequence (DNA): TGTGCCAGCAGCCAAGATGGCAGTGTAAACTATGGCTACACCTTC.

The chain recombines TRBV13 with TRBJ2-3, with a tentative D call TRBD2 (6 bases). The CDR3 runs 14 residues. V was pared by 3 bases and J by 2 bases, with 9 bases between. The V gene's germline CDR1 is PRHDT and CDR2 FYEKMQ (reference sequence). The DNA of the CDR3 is TGTGCCAGCAGCTTCGGCGGGGCCACAGATACGCAGTATTTT. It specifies CASSFGGATDTQYF. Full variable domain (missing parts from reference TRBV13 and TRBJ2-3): AAGVIQSPRHLIKEKRETATLKCYPIPRHDTVYWYQQGPGQDPQFLISFYEKMQSDKGSIPDRFSAQQFSDYHSELNMSSLELGDSALYFCASSFGGATDTQYFGPGTRLTVL.

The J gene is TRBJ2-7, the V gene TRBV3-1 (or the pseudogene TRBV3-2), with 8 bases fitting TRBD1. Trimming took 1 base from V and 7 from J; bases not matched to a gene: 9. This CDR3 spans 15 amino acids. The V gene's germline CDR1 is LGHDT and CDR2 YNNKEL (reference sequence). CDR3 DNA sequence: TGTGCCAGCAGCCAAGGAAGGGGGACAGGAGGTGAGCAGTACTTC. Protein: CASSQGRGTGGEQYF.

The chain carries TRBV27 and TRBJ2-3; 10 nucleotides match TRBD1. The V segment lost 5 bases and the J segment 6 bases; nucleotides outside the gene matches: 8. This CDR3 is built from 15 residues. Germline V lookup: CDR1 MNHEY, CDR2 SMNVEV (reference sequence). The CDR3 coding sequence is TGTGCCAGCAGTCTCCGGGACAGGGGTGGCGATACGCAGTATTTT. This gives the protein CASSLRDRGGDTQYF.

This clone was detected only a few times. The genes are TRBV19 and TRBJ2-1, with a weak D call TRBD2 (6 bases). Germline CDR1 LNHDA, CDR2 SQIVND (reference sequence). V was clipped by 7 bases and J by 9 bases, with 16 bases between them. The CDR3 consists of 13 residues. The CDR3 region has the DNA TGTGCCAGTACGACCCAACTGGAGGGTGAGCAGTTCTTC. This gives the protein CASTTQLEGEQFF.

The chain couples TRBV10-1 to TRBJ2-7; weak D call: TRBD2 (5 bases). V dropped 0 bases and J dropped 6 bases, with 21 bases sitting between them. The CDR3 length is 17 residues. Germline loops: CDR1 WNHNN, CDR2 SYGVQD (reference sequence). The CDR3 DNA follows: TGCGCCAGCAGTGAGTCATTGAGAGGGAGTCCCGCCAGCGAGCAGTACTTC. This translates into CASSESLRGSPASEQYF.

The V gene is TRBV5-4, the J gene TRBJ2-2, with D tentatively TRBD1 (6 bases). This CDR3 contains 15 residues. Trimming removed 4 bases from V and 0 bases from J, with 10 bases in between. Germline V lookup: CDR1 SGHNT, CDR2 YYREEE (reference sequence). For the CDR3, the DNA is TGTGCCAGCAGCCATGACAGGCCGAACACCGGGGAGCTGTTTTTT. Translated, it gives CASSHDRPNTGELFF. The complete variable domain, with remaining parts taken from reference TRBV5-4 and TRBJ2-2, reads ETGVTQSPTHLIKTRGQQVTLRCSSQSGHNTVSWYQQALGQGPQFIFQYYREEENGRGNFPPRFSGLQFPNYSSELNVNALELDDSALYLCASSHDRPNTGELFFGEGSRLTVL.

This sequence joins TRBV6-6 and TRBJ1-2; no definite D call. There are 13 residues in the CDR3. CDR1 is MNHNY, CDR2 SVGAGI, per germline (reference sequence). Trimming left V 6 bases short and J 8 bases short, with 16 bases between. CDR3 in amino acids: CASSLIPGRGYTF. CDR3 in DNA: TGTGCCAGCAGCCTCATTCCGGGGAGGGGCTACACCTTC.

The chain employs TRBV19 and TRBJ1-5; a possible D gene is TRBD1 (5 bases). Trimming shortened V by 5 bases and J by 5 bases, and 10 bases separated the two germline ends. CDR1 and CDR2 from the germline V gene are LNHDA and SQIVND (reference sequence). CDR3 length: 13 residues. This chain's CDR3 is CASSSGPDQPQHF. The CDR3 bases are TGTGCCAGTAGTTCAGGGCCTGATCAGCCCCAGCATTTT. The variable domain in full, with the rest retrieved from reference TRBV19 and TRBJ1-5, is DGGITQSPKYLFRKEGQNVTLSCEQNLNHDAMYWYRQDPGQGLRLIYYSQIVNDFQKGDIAEGYSVSREKKESFPLTVTSAQKNPTAFYLCASSSGPDQPQHFGDGTRLSIL.